Each of the 21 T cell receptor beta chains below was sequenced from the same sample in a study of blood T cell repertoires in COVID-19. Only in-frame clones appear in the TCRdb table, and some are missing; sequencing was by immunoSEQ multiplex PCR. The sample carries about 210,000 clones, approximately 84% recorded once. Source material: peripheral blood. All receptors derive from a woman of 80 years or more with COVID-19, enrolled during active disease.

In this sample, this clone turned up once. This chain joins TRBV7-6 and TRBJ2-5, with 10 bases lining up with TRBD2. Germline V gives CDR1 SGHVS, CDR2 FNYEAQ. There are 15 residues in the CDR3. V lost 2 bases to trimming and J lost 5 bases; unmatched junction nucleotides: 5. CDR3 in amino acids: CASSLPPSGSETQYF. The CDR3 DNA reads TGTGCCAGCAGCTTACCCCCTAGCGGGAGCGAGACCCAGTACTTC.

The chain has TRBV10-3 and TRBJ1-3; D gene unclear. The CDR3 runs to 12 residues. Trimming removed 6 bases at V and 0 bases at J, with 3 bases between. Per germline, CDR1 ENHRY and CDR2 SYGVKD. The CDR3 DNA reads as TGTGCCATCAGCCTCTCTGGAAACACCATATATTTT. This translates into CAISLSGNTIYF.

The CDR3 DNA follows: TGCGCCAGCAGGGTTCAGGGAAACGATGAGCAGTTCTTC. Translated, it gives CASRVQGNDEQFF. The chain links TRBV5-1 to TRBJ2-1, with a weak D call TRBD1 (5 bases). CDR1 SGHRS and CDR2 YFSETQ come from the germline V gene. V lost 5 bases and J lost 8, with 14 bases in between. The CDR3 runs to 13 residues.

The chain couples TRBV5-1 to TRBJ2-3, with 8 bases matching TRBD2. V dropped 4 bases and J dropped 3; count of bases not matched to a gene: 4. CDR1 is SGHRS and CDR2 is YFSETQ in the germline V gene. The CDR3 sequence is 14 residues long. CDR3 residues: CASSILAETDTQYF. The CDR3, as DNA: TGCGCCAGCAGCATACTAGCGGAGACAGATACGCAGTATTTT.

In this sample, this clone turned up once. The rearrangement joins TRBV19 to TRBJ2-3; D might be TRBD1 (6 bases). Trimming pared 6 bases from V and 5 bases from J, leaving 24 bases between. Germline V lookup: CDR1 LNHDA, CDR2 SQIVND (reference sequence). This CDR3 has 17 amino acids. CDR3: CASRPNRVPRSGDTQYF. The CDR3 coding sequence is TGTGCCAGTAGACCCAACAGGGTACCAAGAAGTGGAGATACGCAGTATTTT.

V usage is TRBV11-1 and J usage is TRBJ1-2; D is possibly TRBD1 (6 bases). This CDR3 has 14 amino acids. CDR1 and CDR2 from the germline V gene are SGHAT and FQDESV (reference sequence). With 5 bases removed from V and 4 bases from J, the gap between germline ends came to 14 bases. The CDR3 coding sequence is TGTGCCAGCAGCCAGCAGGGGAGTGTCTATGGCTACACCTTC. It specifies CASSQQGSVYGYTF.

V and J are TRBV28 and TRBJ1-1; tentative D call: TRBD1 (6 bases). Looked up from germline, CDR1 is MDHEN and CDR2 is SYDVKM. The CDR3 loop spans 13 amino acids. V was shortened by 6 bases and J by 1 base, with 9 bases between the two germline ends. CDR3 coding DNA: TGTGCCAGCAGGGGGGCCGCGAACACTGAAGCTTTCTTT. Its translation is CASRGAANTEAFF. The whole variable domain, filled in from reference TRBV28 and TRBJ1-1, reads DVKVTQSSRYLVKRTGEKVFLECVQDMDHENMFWYRQDPGLGLRLIYFSYDVKMKEKGDIPEGYSVSREKKERFSLILESASTNQTSMYLCASRGAANTEAFFGQGTRLTVV.

This chain joins TRBV3-1 (or the pseudogene TRBV3-2) and TRBJ1-2, with a weak D call TRBD1 (5 bases). Between the trimmed V and J ends, which lost 4 bases and 3 bases, there was a span of 12 bases. Germline V gives CDR1 LGHDT, CDR2 YNNKEL (reference sequence). The CDR3 has 14 amino acids. This CDR3 is CASSLEGQDYGYTF. The CDR3 DNA follows: TGTGCCAGCAGCCTGGAGGGGCAAGACTATGGCTACACCTTC.

This sequence joins TRBV7-2 and TRBJ2-1; the D is unclear. The CDR3 is made up of 13 amino acids. V lost 2 bases, J lost 9 bases, and 11 bases lay in between. Germline-derived CDR1 and CDR2 are SGHTA and FQGNSA. Here the CDR3 DNA reads TGTGCCAGCAGCTTAAGTAGGTCAGGTGAGCAGTTCTTC. Its protein product is CASSLSRSGEQFF.

In this sample, this clone turned up a few times. V usage is TRBV7-3 and J usage is TRBJ1-6; tentative D call: TRBD1 (6 bases). Trimming took 5 bases from V and 7 from J, leaving 12 bases between them. Germline CDR1 SGHTA, CDR2 FQGTGA. CDR3 length: 14 amino acids. The DNA of the CDR3 is TGTGCCAGCAGCGACACAGGGAACAATTCACCCCTCCACTTT. This translates into CASSDTGNNSPLHF.

The rearrangement uses TRBV2 and TRBJ2-7, with 8 bases identical to TRBD1. The length of the CDR3 is 11 residues. V shed 8 bases, J shed 8 bases, and the junction held 5 bases outside the gene matches. Germline CDR1 reads SNHLY; CDR2 reads FYNNEI. This chain's CDR3 is CASQTGVKQYF. As DNA, the CDR3 is TGTGCCAGCCAGACAGGGGTGAAGCAGTACTTC.

This chain connects TRBV10-3 to TRBJ1-6; D may be TRBD1 (5 bases). The ends were cut back, 6 bases at V and 6 bases at J, with 12 bases in the middle. CDR1 is ENHRY, CDR2 SYGVKD, per germline. The CDR3 consists of 14 residues. The DNA of the CDR3 is TGTGCCATCAGCCCCACAGGAGCTAATTCACCCCTCCACTTT. Translated, it gives CAISPTGANSPLHF.

The chain couples TRBV7-6 to TRBJ2-7; TRBD2 agrees at 7 bases. The CDR3 has 15 residues. After removal of 1 base from V and 2 bases from J, the junction contained 5 bases not matched to a gene. Germline V lookup: CDR1 SGHVS, CDR2 FNYEAQ. CDR3 sequence reads: CASSLEGGGAYEQYF. The CDR3 bases are TGTGCCAGCAGCTTAGAGGGTGGGGGGGCCTACGAGCAGTACTTC.

This clone was recorded a few times. This chain connects TRBV7-2 to TRBJ1-6; 8 positions match TRBD1. V was clipped by 1 base and J by 8 bases; unmatched bases: 4. Per germline, CDR1 SGHTA and CDR2 FQGNSA. The length of the CDR3 is 15 residues. As DNA, the CDR3 is TGTGCCAGCAGCTTAGGGACAGGGCGGGATTCACCCCTCCACTTT. Protein sequence: CASSLGTGRDSPLHF.

There are a few counts of this clone. The rearrangement uses TRBV27 and TRBJ2-5, with D maybe TRBD2 (6 bases). Germline values: CDR1 MNHEY, CDR2 SMNVEV (reference sequence). The CDR3 is made up of 14 amino acids. V lost 5 bases and J lost 5, with 15 bases in between. Here the CDR3 reads CASSPTRRVETQYF. CDR3 DNA sequence: TGTGCCAGCAGTCCGACGCGGAGGGTGGAGACCCAGTACTTC.

The V gene is TRBV15, the J gene TRBJ1-1, with D unresolved. Trimming shortened V by 0 bases and J by 0 bases, and 8 bases separated the two germline ends. The CDR3 length is 15 residues. The germline V gene has CDR1 LNHNV and CDR2 YYDKDF (reference sequence). The CDR3 reads CATSRDRLVNTEAFF. In DNA form, the CDR3 reads TGTGCCACCAGCAGAGATAGATTGGTGAACACTGAAGCTTTCTTT.

This chain links TRBV4-1 with TRBJ2-1, with 8 positions matching TRBD2. In germline, CDR1 is MGHRA, CDR2 YSYEKL. The CDR3 is 16 residues long. With 0 bases clipped from V and 5 bases from J, the junction kept 6 bases outside the gene matches. The CDR3 is CASSQETTSVDNEQFF. For the CDR3, the DNA is TGCGCCAGCAGCCAAGAAACGACTAGCGTAGACAATGAGCAGTTCTTC.

As DNA, the CDR3 is TGTGCCAGCAGCTCAGGGGGGCCGTCCTACAATGAGCAGTTCTTC. Its translation is CASSSGGPSYNEQFF. The rearrangement uses TRBV7-8 and TRBJ2-1; possible D gene TRBD1, 7 bases. This CDR3 comprises 15 residues. Per the germline V gene, CDR1 is SGHVS and CDR2 is FQNEAQ. V gave up 4 bases and J gave up 1 base, with 11 bases separating them.

On this clone itself: The identical CDR3 is also encoded by other nucleotide sequences in the sample. V gene TRBV5-1 combines with J gene TRBJ2-5; D perhaps matches TRBD2 (7 bases). This CDR3 has 15 amino acids. V lost 0 bases and J lost 2, with 11 bases in between. CDR1 and CDR2 (germline): SGHRS, YFSETQ. The DNA for the CDR3 is TGCGCCAGCAGCTTGGTGGGGGGGCTACAAGAGACCCAGTACTTC. Translated: CASSLVGGLQETQYF.

The genes are TRBV3-1 (or the pseudogene TRBV3-2) and TRBJ2-7; no firm D call. V dropped 1 base and J dropped 3 bases, with 10 bases sitting between them. This CDR3 has 14 residues. Per germline, CDR1 LGHDT and CDR2 YNNKEL (reference sequence). In nucleotides, the CDR3 is TGTGCCAGCAGCCAAGGGCCTAGTTTCTACGAGCAGTACTTC. It is translated as CASSQGPSFYEQYF.

This chain uses TRBV14 with TRBJ2-2; D is uncertain. CDR3 length equals 13 residues. Germline V CDR1 and CDR2: SGHDN, FVKESK. Deletions cut 4 bases from V and 7 bases from J, with 10 bases between. The CDR3 DNA is TGTGCCAGCAGCCGACACTCCAGCGGGGAGCTGTTTTTT. Its translation: CASSRHSSGELFF.